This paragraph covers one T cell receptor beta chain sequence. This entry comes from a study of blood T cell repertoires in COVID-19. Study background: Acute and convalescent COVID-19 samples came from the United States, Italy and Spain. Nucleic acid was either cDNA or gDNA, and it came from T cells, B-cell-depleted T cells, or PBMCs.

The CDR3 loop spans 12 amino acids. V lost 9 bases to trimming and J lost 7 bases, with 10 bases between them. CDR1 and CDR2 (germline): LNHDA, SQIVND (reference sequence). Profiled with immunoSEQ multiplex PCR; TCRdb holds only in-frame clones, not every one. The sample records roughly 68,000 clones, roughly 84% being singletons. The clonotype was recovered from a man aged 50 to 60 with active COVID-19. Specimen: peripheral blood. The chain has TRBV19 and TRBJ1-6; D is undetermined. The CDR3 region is CASSPGNSPLHF. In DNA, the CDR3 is TGTGCCAGCTCGCCGGGGAATTCACCCCTCCACTTT.